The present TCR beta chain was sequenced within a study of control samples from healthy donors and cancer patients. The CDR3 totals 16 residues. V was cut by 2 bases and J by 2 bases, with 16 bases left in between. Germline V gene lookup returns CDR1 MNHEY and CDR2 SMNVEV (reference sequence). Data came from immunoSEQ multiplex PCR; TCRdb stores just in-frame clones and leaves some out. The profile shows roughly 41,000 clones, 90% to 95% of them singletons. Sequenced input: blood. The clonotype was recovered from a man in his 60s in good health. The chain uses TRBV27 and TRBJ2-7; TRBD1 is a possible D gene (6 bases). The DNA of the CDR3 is TGTGCCAGCAGTTTACGACCAACAGGGATTCCCTACGAGCAGTACTTC. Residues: CASSLRPTGIPYEQYF.